This record looks at one TCR beta chain sequence and its context. As handled by the study authors: Amplification of reference gene primers provided the estimated nucleated cell counts. Sequencing used immunoSEQ multiplex PCR; TCRdb keeps in-frame clones, though not all of them. V, J and clone size derive from that table, while D and trimming were established from the DNA sequence. The data contain 30,000 to 40,000 clones, more than 75% of them singletons. The sample is drawn from a study of blood T cell repertoires in COVID-19. Whole-study context: Italy, Spain and the United States were the sources of the convalescent and acute COVID-19 samples. Sample material is recorded as cDNA or gDNA derived from T cells, B-cell-depleted T cells, or PBMCs.

CDR1 and CDR2 from the germline V gene are SGHVS and FQNEAQ. V lost 1 base to trimming and J lost 7 bases, with 13 bases between them. The CDR3 has 14 amino acids. The source of this sequence is a man older than 75 with acute or convalescent COVID-19. The sequencing sample was made of peripheral blood. The chain is built from TRBV7-8 and TRBJ2-5; D uncertain. The CDR3, as DNA: TGTGCCAGCAGCTTAGGTACCGACAAGGCGACCCAGTACTTC. As protein: CASSLGTDKATQYF.